This TCR beta chain was identified in a study of graft-versus-host responses after intestinal transplantation. Notes on the study in general: Peak circulating GvH clone levels tracked with early post-transplant HvG declines.

As for this clone: The antigen remains unidentified.

CDR3 size: 14 residues. The germline V and J ends were trimmed by 3 bases and 0 bases, with 9 bases remaining between them. CDR1 is LGHNA, CDR2 YNFKEQ, per germline. Profiled with immunoSEQ multiplex PCR; TCRdb holds only in-frame clones, not every one. The table has 80,000 to 100,000 clones, about 90% seen once. The chain carries TRBV4-2 and TRBJ2-7; TRBD1 might be the D (5 bases). This TCR came from a human donor who received an intestinal transplant. The starting material was unstimulated CD4+ T cells sorted from spleen or lymph node cells, obtained before intestinal transplant. The CDR3 protein is CASSQDTSSYEQYF. CDR3 in DNA: TGTGCCAGCAGCCAGGACACGAGCTCCTACGAGCAGTACTTC.